A selection of T cell receptor beta chains follows, all from one sample in a study of T cell responses to AZD1222 COVID-19 vaccine. Measured with immunoSEQ multiplex PCR; TCRdb has only the in-frame clones, and not every one. The data hold about 140,000 clones, with 75% to 90% observed a single time. The sample in question was peripheral blood, obtained on day 0 of AZD1222 vaccination. These TCRs come from an adult in good health. Both conserved end residues are part of each CDR3. D genes are given only for firm matches. Size tells how often a clone was seen (once, few, many) or the class of an expanded clone, and some rows leave it out.

>TRBJ2-1|TRBD2|TRBV6-1|-
TGTGCCAGCAGTGAAGAACCCCCGGGACTAGCGGGATCGTTATACAATGAGCAGTTCTTC
CASSEEPPGLAGSLYNEQFF
>TRBJ2-1|-|TRBV29-1|-
TGCAGCGTTGTTTTCGGGGTTGAGCAGTTCTTC
CSVVFGVEQFF
>TRBJ1-1|TRBD1|TRBV28|-
TGTGCCAGCATTAACGGACAGGTGAACACTGAAGCTTTCTTT
CASINGQVNTEAFF
>TRBJ1-2|-|TRBV2|once
TGTGCCAGCAGTGCACAGAACAGCTATGGCTACACCTTC
CASSAQNSYGYTF
>TRBJ2-7|-|TRBV5-1|-
TGCGCCAGCAGCTTTCTCGGGGGCACGCAGTCCTACGAGCAGTACTTC
CASSFLGGTQSYEQYF
>TRBJ2-3|TRBD1|TRBV18|-
TGTGCCAGCTCACCCCAGTCGGGACAGGGGGCAGATACGCAGTATTTT
CASSPQSGQGADTQYF
>TRBJ2-7|TRBD1|TRBV5-1|-
TGCGCCAGCAGACCACAGAGACAGGGGGCGGGCGAGCAGTACTTC
CASRPQRQGAGEQYF
>TRBJ1-5|-|TRBV29-1|-
TGCAGCGCCCGACAGCCAAATCAGCCCCAGCATTTT
CSARQPNQPQHF
>TRBJ1-6|-|TRBV4-1|-
TGCGCCAGCAGCCAATTACAATTAAATTCACCCCTCCACTTT
CASSQLQLNSPLHF
>TRBJ1-5|-|TRBV29-1|-
TGCAGCGTTGGCGAGGGAATGGCCCAGCATTTT
CSVGEGMAQHF
>TRBJ2-7|TRBD2|TRBV7-8|-
TGTGCCAGCAGCCGAGATCTAGCGGGGGGTTACTACGAGCAGTACTTC
CASSRDLAGGYYEQYF
>TRBJ2-1|TRBD2|TRBV5-6|-
TGTGCCAGCAGCCAAGGACTAGCGGGGAATGAGCAGTTCTTC
CASSQGLAGNEQFF
>TRBJ2-1|TRBD2|TRBV25-1|-
TGTGCCAGCAGTTTACTAGCGTTCGTAAGCTACAATGAGCAGTTCTTC
CASSLLAFVSYNEQFF
>TRBJ2-2|TRBD1|TRBV7-9|-
TGTGCCAGCAGCTTATACGGGACAGGGGGCACCGGGGAGCTGTTTTTT
CASSLYGTGGTGELFF
>TRBJ1-1|-|TRBV6-5|-
TGTGCCAGCAGTTACTCGGGCAGGGAAGCTTTCTTT
CASSYSGREAFF
>TRBJ1-1|-|TRBV29-1|-
TGCAGCGTTGGATTTGGGGCGTTTATGAACACTGAAGCTTTCTTT
CSVGFGAFMNTEAFF
>TRBJ1-5|-|TRBV6-5|-
TGTGCCAGCAGTTACTCTGAGGGCTATCAGCCCCAGCATTTT
CASSYSEGYQPQHF
>TRBJ2-7|-|TRBV14|-
TGTGCCAGCGGCGGGGCCGCCGGTCAAGCGCAGTACTTC
CASGGAAGQAQYF